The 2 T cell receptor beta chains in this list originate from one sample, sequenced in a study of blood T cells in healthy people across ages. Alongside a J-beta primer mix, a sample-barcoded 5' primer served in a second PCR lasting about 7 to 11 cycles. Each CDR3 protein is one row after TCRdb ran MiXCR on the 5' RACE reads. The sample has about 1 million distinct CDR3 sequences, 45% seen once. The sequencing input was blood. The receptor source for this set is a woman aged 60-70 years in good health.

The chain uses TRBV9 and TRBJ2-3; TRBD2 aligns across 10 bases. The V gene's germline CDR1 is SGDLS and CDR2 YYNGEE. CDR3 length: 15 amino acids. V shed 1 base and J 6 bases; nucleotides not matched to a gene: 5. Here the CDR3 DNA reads TGTGCCAGCAGCGTATCTAGCGGGAGAGACGATACGCAGTATTTT. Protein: CASSVSSGRDDTQYF. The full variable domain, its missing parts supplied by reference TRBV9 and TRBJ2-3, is DSGVTQTPKHLITATGQRVTLRCSPRSGDLSVYWYQQSLDQGLQFLIQYYNGEERAKGNILERFSAQQFPDLHSELNLSSLELGDSALYFCASSVSSGRDDTQYFGPGTRLTVL.

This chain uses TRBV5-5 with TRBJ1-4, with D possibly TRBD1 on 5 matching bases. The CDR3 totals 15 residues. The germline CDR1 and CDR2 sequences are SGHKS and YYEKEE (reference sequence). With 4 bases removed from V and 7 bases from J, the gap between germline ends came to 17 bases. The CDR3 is CASSATLGGGEKLFF. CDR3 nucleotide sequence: TGTGCCAGCAGCGCTACCCTCGGTGGGGGTGAAAAACTGTTTTTT.